This T cell receptor (beta chain) was profiled in a study of molecular identifiers for immune sequencing clone quantification. On this clonotype: The target antigen is unknown. This sequence may be a read error, since a much larger clone differs from it by one base. This CDR3 is missing its conserved last phenylalanine or tryptophan, likely due to a read error.

Previously described methods and listed TCR primers produced bulk TCR libraries. TCRdb re-called the PCR reads through MiXCR, storing one row per CDR3 protein. The sample includes 400,000 to 600,000 distinct CDR3 sequences, 20% to 25% of them seen just once. Study observations and caveats: A single cell's spiked Jurkat TCR RNA was reportedly detectable among roughly 1 million naive cells. The sizes of highly expanded clones could be underestimated when identical TCR molecules share a barcode.

Naive CD8 T cells were sorted as CD8+CD4-CCR7+CD45RA+. Input material: naive CD8+ T cells from blood, with Jurkat cell RNA spiked in. The subset here: FACS-sorted CD8+CD4-CCR7+CD45RA+ naive T cells. This sequence was found in a human donor in good health. Some libraries in this study had Jurkat cell RNA spiked in.

The CDR3 region is CSARDSHQGAGETQYL. The CDR3 DNA follows: TGCAGTGCTAGAGATTCACACCAGGGGGCTGGAGAGACCCAGTACCTC. V is TRBV20-1 and J is TRBJ2-5, with 8 bases matching TRBD1. The CDR3 runs to 16 residues. Germline-derived CDR1 and CDR2 are DFQATT and SNEGSKA (reference sequence). Germline trimming cut 0 bases from V and 4 bases from J; bases unmatched to any gene: 10.